In its sample, the clone carrying this T cell receptor (beta chain) was seen a few times. What it binds is not known. The sample belongs to a study of response to subunit inactivated influenza vaccine. Study outcomes and limitations: Authors suggested seasonal influenza vaccinations each recruit few new T cells.

Germline loops: CDR1 WSHSY, CDR2 SAAADI. This CDR3 has 13 amino acids. J gave up 6 bases and V 3 bases, and 5 bases lay outside the gene matches. TCRdb reprocessed the RT-PCR reads with MiXCR, giving one entry per CDR3 protein. This sample has fewer than 700,000 distinct CDR3 sequences, with 10% to 15% found just once. The J gene is TRBJ2-7, the V gene TRBV10-2, with 7 bases aligning to TRBD2. The material was PBMCs from blood, obtained roughly 48 days after vaccination. The TCR sequence derives from a man aged 50-59 years who received an inactivated influenza vaccine. The CDR3 here is CASSDVGGTEQYF. The CDR3 DNA reads TGCGCCAGCAGTGACGTGGGGGGGACCGAGCAGTACTTC.